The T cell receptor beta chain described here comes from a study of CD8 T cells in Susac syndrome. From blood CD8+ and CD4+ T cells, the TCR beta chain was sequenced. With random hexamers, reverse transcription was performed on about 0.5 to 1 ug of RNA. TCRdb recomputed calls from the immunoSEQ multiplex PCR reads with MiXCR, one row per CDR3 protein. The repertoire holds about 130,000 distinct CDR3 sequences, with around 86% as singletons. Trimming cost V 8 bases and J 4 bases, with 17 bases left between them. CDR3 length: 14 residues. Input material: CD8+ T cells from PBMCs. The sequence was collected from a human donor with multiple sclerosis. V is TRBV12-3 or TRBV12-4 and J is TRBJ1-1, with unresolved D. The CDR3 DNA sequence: TGTGCCAGCGGTGACTCCGGAGAGGGCACTGAAGCTTTCTTT. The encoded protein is CASGDSGEGTEAFF.